Below are 5 T cell receptor beta chains sequenced from a single sample in a study of early T cells in non-severe SARS-CoV-2 infection. One entry per CDR3 protein, called by TCRdb with MiXCR from the 5' RACE reads. The table records tens of thousands of distinct CDR3 sequences, 5.7% of them present only once. The sample here was whole blood, taken at baseline. All receptors derive from an adult who was a healthcare worker with PCR-confirmed SARS-CoV-2 infection or an uninfected control (not recorded which).

J is TRBJ2-7 and V is TRBV6-5; D might be TRBD1 (6 bases). The V end was cut by 2 bases, the J end by 2 bases, with 10 bases between. Germline V gives CDR1 MNHEY, CDR2 SVGAGI. The CDR3 covers 14 residues. CDR3 residues: CASSYLQGPYEQYF. The CDR3 nucleotides read TGTGCCAGCAGTTACCTACAGGGCCCCTACGAGCAGTACTTC.

This clonotype was seen many times. The genes are TRBV5-5 and TRBJ2-5, with 11 bases identical to TRBD1. V shed 4 bases and J 4 bases; nucleotides not matched to a gene: 6. This CDR3 spans 15 amino acids. CDR1 and CDR2 (germline): SGHKS, YYEKEE (reference sequence). The CDR3 region is CASSRPGTGGETQYF. CDR3 nucleotide sequence: TGTGCCAGCAGCCGTCCCGGGACAGGGGGAGAGACCCAGTACTTC. Using reference TRBV5-5 and TRBJ2-5 for the parts outside the CDR3, the full variable domain is DAGVTQSPTHLIKTRGQQVTLRCSPISGHKSVSWYQQVLGQGPQFIFQYYEKEERGRGNFPDRFSARQFPNYSSELNVNALLLGDSALYLCASSRPGTGGETQYFGPGTRLLVL.

This clonotype was seen a few times. The chain uses TRBV12-3 or TRBV12-4 and TRBJ2-3; 7 bases map to TRBD1. V lost 1 base to trimming and J lost 3 bases; unmatched junction nucleotides: 10. This CDR3 is 17 amino acids long. The CDR3 region is CASSLGPAGGLTDTQYF. CDR3 nucleotide sequence: TGTGCCAGCAGTTTAGGGCCGGCAGGGGGTCTGACAGATACGCAGTATTTT.

This clonotype was observed at least ten times. J is TRBJ2-5 and V is TRBV18; D is ambiguous. Trimming took off 4 bases at V and 2 bases at J, with 8 bases between the two ends. The CDR3 length is 13 residues. Germline V gives CDR1 KGHSH, CDR2 LQKENI. CDR3 protein: CASSQQTQETQYF. CDR3 coding DNA: TGTGCCAGCTCACAACAAACACAAGAGACCCAGTACTTC.

This clonotype was detected a few times. The chain is built from TRBV18 and TRBJ2-7; the D gene could be TRBD1 or TRBD2 (5 bases each). Germline loops: CDR1 KGHSH, CDR2 LQKENI. Trimming took 3 bases from V and 6 from J, leaving 15 bases between them. The CDR3 length is 14 residues. The DNA of the CDR3 is TGTGCCAGCTCACCGTCCCGGGACGTTCTCGAGCAGTACTTC. Its translation: CASSPSRDVLEQYF.